A selection of T cell receptor beta chains follows, all from one sample in a study of cytomegalovirus exposure and HLA in healthy donors. Profiling relied on immunoSEQ multiplex PCR, and the TCRdb table lists in-frame clones only, not all of them. The table records 150,000 to 200,000 clones, less than 90% of them present only once. The specimen was PBMCs. The receptors were gathered from a young man in good health and CMV-seropositive. CDR3s include the opening cysteine and the closing phenylalanine or tryptophan. The D gene is left open where the match is weak. Some rows mark clone size as missing; the rest say once, few, many or name a class of expanded clone.

cdr3_aa | cdr3_nt | d_call | j_call | v_call | cdr3_length | clone_size
CASSLFGQGKTRYGYTF | TGCGCCAGCAGCTTGTTTGGACAGGGGAAAACCCGCTATGGCTACACCTTC | TRBD1 | TRBJ1-2 | TRBV5-1 | 17 | .
CATCEGRNEQYF | TGTGCCACCTGCGAGGGAAGGAACGAGCAGTACTTC | . | TRBJ2-7 | TRBV10-3 | 12 | many
CASSSQGQGDQPQHF | TGTGCCAGCAGCTCTCAGGGGCAGGGGGATCAGCCCCAGCATTTT | TRBD1 | TRBJ1-5 | TRBV7-8 | 15 | few
CASSPLRQGQYF | TGTGCCAGCTCACCACTGAGACAGGGGCAGTACTTC | TRBD1 | TRBJ2-7 | TRBV18 | 12 | .
CASSFGGIRDGYTF | TGTGCCAGCAGCTTTGGAGGGATCCGGGATGGCTACACCTTC | . | TRBJ1-2 | TRBV11-2 | 14 | once
CASSSGQVYGYTF | TGTGCCAGCAGCTCGGGACAGGTCTATGGCTACACCTTC | TRBD1 | TRBJ1-2 | TRBV5-6 | 13 | .
CASSLREQRGQETQYF | TGTGCCAGCAGCTTAAGGGAGCAACGGGGCCAAGAGACCCAGTACTTC | . | TRBJ2-5 | TRBV7-9 | 16 | few
CASSSGDPGYEQYF | TGCGCCAGCAGCTCGGGGGACCCTGGCTACGAGCAGTACTTC | . | TRBJ2-7 | TRBV5-1 | 14 | .
CASSRGDRGNSPLHF | TGCGCCAGCAGCCGCGGGGACAGGGGGAATTCACCCCTCCACTTT | TRBD1 | TRBJ1-6 | TRBV4-3 | 15 | .
CASMAPKFRTGGNTIYF | TGTGCCAGCATGGCGCCTAAATTCCGGACAGGAGGAAACACCATATATTTT | TRBD1 | TRBJ1-3 | TRBV28 | 17 | .
CSSTWGVRRDEKLFF | TGCAGCTCAACCTGGGGGGTTAGACGTGATGAAAAACTGTTTTTT | . | TRBJ1-4 | TRBV29-1 | 15 | .
CASSMSRNSNQPQHF | TGTGCCAGTAGTATGAGCCGAAATAGCAATCAGCCCCAGCATTTT | . | TRBJ1-5 | TRBV19 | 15 | .
CASRWGPQGTGELFF | TGTGCCAGCAGGTGGGGGCCCCAGGGCACCGGGGAGCTGTTTTTT | . | TRBJ2-2 | TRBV28 | 15 | once
CAWGYRGRDTEAFF | TGTGCCTGGGGGTACAGGGGAAGGGACACTGAAGCTTTCTTT | TRBD1 | TRBJ1-1 | TRBV30 | 14 | .
CASSPIDPGHQPQHF | TGTGCCAGCAGCCCCATCGACCCAGGCCATCAGCCCCAGCATTTT | . | TRBJ1-5 | TRBV21-1 | 15 | .
CASSGILRNTEAFF | TGCGCCAGCAGCGGCATACTAAGGAACACTGAAGCTTTCTTT | . | TRBJ1-1 | TRBV4-1 | 14 | .
CASSPGSRNNYEQYF | TGTGCCAGCTCACCAGGGTCTAGGAATAACTACGAGCAGTACTTC | . | TRBJ2-7 | TRBV18 | 15 | .
CASSLLASDTQYF | TGTGCCAGCAGTTTACTAGCGTCAGATACGCAGTATTTT | . | TRBJ2-3 | TRBV27 | 13 | .
CASSSGETQYF | TGTGCCAGCAGCTCGGGGGAGACCCAGTACTTC | . | TRBJ2-5 | TRBV9 | 11 | .
CASSDLGLTYEQYF | TGTGCCAGCAGTGACTTGGGACTTACCTACGAGCAGTACTTC | . | TRBJ2-7 | TRBV2 | 14 | .
CASRAGSNQPQHF | TGTGCCAGCCGCGCGGGTAGCAATCAGCCCCAGCATTTT | . | TRBJ1-5 | TRBV28 | 13 | .
CASSWDRGYEQYF | TGTGCCAGTAGTTGGGACAGGGGCTACGAGCAGTACTTC | TRBD1 | TRBJ2-7 | TRBV19 | 13 | .
CASSLGLTDLTDTQYF | TGTGCCAGCAGCTTAGGTCTGACAGACCTCACAGATACGCAGTATTTT | . | TRBJ2-3 | TRBV11-1 | 16 | .
CRGGRDTEAFF | TGCAGGGGAGGGAGGGACACTGAAGCTTTCTTT | . | TRBJ1-1 | TRBV20-1 | 11 | .
CATSGQGAEAFF | TGTGCCACCAGCGGACAGGGTGCTGAAGCTTTCTTT | TRBD1 | TRBJ1-1 | TRBV15 | 12 | .
CASSIVGRSYTDTQYF | TGTGCCAGTAGTATAGTGGGCAGGTCATACACAGATACGCAGTATTTT | . | TRBJ2-3 | TRBV19 | 16 | .
CASTRRVPLEKLFF | TGTGCCAGCACCCGTCGGGTCCCATTAGAAAAACTGTTTTTT | . | TRBJ1-4 | TRBV6-6 | 14 | .
CASSEESYNEQFF | TGCGCCAGCAGTGAGGAGTCTTACAATGAGCAGTTCTTC | . | TRBJ2-1 | TRBV10-2 | 13 | once
CASSEAAGGYYNEQFF | TGTGCCAGCAGTGAGGCTGCAGGGGGCTACTACAATGAGCAGTTCTTC | TRBD1 | TRBJ2-1 | TRBV2 | 16 | .
CASREDGAVGTEAFF | TGTGCCAGCAGGGAAGACGGAGCCGTCGGCACTGAAGCTTTCTTT | . | TRBJ1-1 | TRBV28 | 15 | .
CASSPPGTPGGFGNTIYF | TGTGCCAGCAGCCCTCCTGGAACGCCAGGGGGCTTTGGAAACACCATATATTTT | TRBD1 | TRBJ1-3 | TRBV7-2 | 18 | .
CSVQGEVSYNSPLHF | TGCAGCGTACAGGGGGAAGTCTCCTATAATTCACCCCTCCACTTT | TRBD1 | TRBJ1-6 | TRBV29-1 | 15 | .
CATSIGAANEKLFF | TGTGCCACCTCAATAGGGGCCGCTAATGAAAAACTGTTTTTT | . | TRBJ1-4 | TRBV19 | 14 | .
CASSLDLAGGLDTGELFF | TGTGCCAGCAGCTTGGACCTAGCGGGAGGTTTGGACACCGGGGAGCTGTTTTTT | TRBD2 | TRBJ2-2 | TRBV5-4 | 18 | .
CASTSGGEETQYF | TGTGCCAGCACTAGCGGGGGGGAAGAGACCCAGTACTTC | TRBD2 | TRBJ2-5 | TRBV19 | 13 | .
CASSSRRLAGGTDTQYF | TGTGCCAGCAGCTCGAGACGGCTAGCGGGGGGCACAGATACGCAGTATTTT | TRBD2 | TRBJ2-3 | TRBV7-2 | 17 | .